This paragraph covers one TCR beta chain sequence. This sample was taken from a study of blood T cell repertoires in COVID-19. Sequencing was performed with immunoSEQ multiplex PCR; in TCRdb, only in-frame clones are kept and a portion is missing. The sample consists of 350,000 to 450,000 clones, about nine tenths of them appearing once. The CDR3 sequence is 14 residues long. V lost 5 bases and J lost 2, with 9 bases in between. Germline loops: CDR1 KGHDR, CDR2 SFDVKD. This clonotype was obtained from a woman between 40 and 55 years old who had been exposed to COVID-19. Sequencing was performed on PBMCs or T cells enriched from blood (not recorded which). The V gene is TRBV24-1, the J gene TRBJ1-3; no definite D call. The CDR3: CATSGAGAGNTIYF. The CDR3 region has the DNA TGTGCCACCAGTGGGGCGGGAGCTGGAAACACCATATATTTT.